These 13 T cell receptor beta chains share one sample of origin, sequenced in a study of blood T cell repertoires in COVID-19. Profiled with immunoSEQ multiplex PCR; TCRdb holds only in-frame clones, not every one. The data hold 370,000 or so clones, with roughly 77% observed a single time. The material sequenced was peripheral blood. These receptors all come from a human donor with acute or convalescent COVID-19. The donor label of this sample is uncertain.

This rearrangement joins TRBV20-1 to TRBJ2-5; 8 bases line up with TRBD2. The ends lost 3 bases at V and 5 bases at J; junction bases unmatched: 8. Germline CDR1 reads DFQATT; CDR2 reads SNEGSKA (reference sequence). The CDR3 consists of 14 residues. CDR3 region: CSASAGGLTETQYF. The CDR3 bases are TGCAGTGCTAGTGCGGGAGGCCTAACGGAGACCCAGTACTTC.

This clone has more than one count but fewer than ten. The CDR3 loop reads CAWTRFDEQFF. DNA of the CDR3: TGTGCCTGGACGAGGTTCGATGAGCAGTTCTTC. The chain is built from TRBV30 and TRBJ2-1; D is ambiguous. Germline CDR1 and CDR2: GTSNPN and SVGIG (reference sequence). Trimming removed 4 bases at V and 8 bases at J, with 9 bases between. The CDR3 length is 11 residues.

V and J are TRBV28 and TRBJ2-1; 10 bases are shared with TRBD1. V was clipped by 6 bases and J by 10 bases; unmatched bases: 6. The CDR3 extends over 13 amino acids. Germline V gives CDR1 MDHEN, CDR2 SYDVKM. The CDR3 reads CASRRTGGGEQFF. DNA for the CDR3: TGTGCCAGCAGAAGGACAGGGGGTGGAGAGCAGTTCTTC.

J is TRBJ1-5 and V is TRBV15, with D hard to call. The V end was cut by 0 bases, the J end by 3 bases, with 9 bases between. The germline gives CDR1 LNHNV, CDR2 YYDKDF (reference sequence). The CDR3 has 15 amino acids. CDR3 sequence reads: CATSRDGAVNQPQHF. In DNA, the CDR3 is TGTGCCACCAGCAGAGACGGTGCGGTCAATCAGCCCCAGCATTTT.

The gene calls are TRBV27 and TRBJ1-1; D is ambiguous. This CDR3 has 15 residues. Trimming shortened V by 4 bases and J by 0 bases, and 12 bases separated the two germline ends. Looked up from germline, CDR1 is MNHEY and CDR2 is SMNVEV (reference sequence). The CDR3 bases are TGTGCCAGCAGTTCCCACACTAGAATGAACACTGAAGCTTTCTTT. It codes for CASSSHTRMNTEAFF.

This rearrangement joins TRBV5-1 to TRBJ2-1; the D is unclear. The V and J ends lost 6 bases and 1 base respectively, with 17 bases between them. Germline V gene sequence: CDR1 SGHRS, CDR2 YFSETQ. CDR3 length equals 16 residues. CDR3 sequence: CASTSLFTQSYNEQFF. CDR3 nucleotides: TGCGCCAGCACTTCCCTATTCACCCAATCCTACAATGAGCAGTTCTTC.

This chain joins TRBV27 and TRBJ2-2; 8 nucleotides align to TRBD1. The CDR3 is made up of 16 amino acids. Germline V gives CDR1 MNHEY, CDR2 SMNVEV (reference sequence). Germline trimming cut 4 bases from V and 4 bases from J; bases unmatched to any gene: 8. The CDR3 coding sequence is TGTGCCAGCAGTTGGACAGGGTATTCGGGCACCGGGGAGCTGTTTTTT. It is translated as CASSWTGYSGTGELFF.

The chain uses TRBV14 and TRBJ1-6; D is perhaps TRBD1 (5 bases). The CDR3 length is 14 residues. Trimming cost V 2 bases and J 7 bases, with 9 bases left between them. The germline V gene encodes CDR1 SGHDN and CDR2 FVKESK. The DNA for the CDR3 is TGTGCCAGCAGCCAACAGGGCCGGAATTCACCCCTCCACTTT. It is translated as CASSQQGRNSPLHF.

The J gene is TRBJ2-7, the V gene TRBV3-1 (or the pseudogene TRBV3-2); 8 positions match TRBD1. V was pared by 5 bases and J by 2 bases, with 5 bases of the junction left unmatched. Germline lookup yields CDR1 LGHDT and CDR2 YNNKEL (reference sequence). The CDR3 runs to 14 residues. Here the CDR3 DNA reads TGTGCCAGCAGCTATGGACAGGGTGCCTACGAGCAGTACTTC. This gives the protein CASSYGQGAYEQYF.

The chain uses TRBV2 and TRBJ2-1, with 9 bases that match TRBD1. Losses at the gene ends were 4 bases for V and 2 bases for J; bases not matched to a gene: 0. Germline values: CDR1 SNHLY, CDR2 FYNNEI. The CDR3 sequence is 14 residues long. CDR3 in DNA: TGTGCCAGCAGTGGGGACAGGGCCTACAATGAGCAGTTCTTC. It encodes CASSGDRAYNEQFF.

J is TRBJ1-2 and V is TRBV18, with TRBD1 matching over 10 bases. J lost 7 bases, V lost 3 bases, and 5 bases had no gene match. Germline CDR1 KGHSH, CDR2 LQKENI. The CDR3 length is 14 residues. As DNA, the CDR3 is TGTGCCAGCTCACCTCCTGGGACAGGGGCTGGCTACACCTTC. Translating gives CASSPPGTGAGYTF. Looking up the rest from reference TRBV18 and TRBJ1-2 gives the full variable domain: NAGVMQNPRHLVRRRGQEARLRCSPMKGHSHVYWYRQLPEEGLKFMVYLQKENIIDESGMPKERFSAEFPKEGPSILRIQQVVRGDSAAYFCASSPPGTGAGYTFGSGTRLTVV.

This rearrangement joins TRBV10-3 to TRBJ1-1; D gene uncertain. This CDR3 is built from 13 residues. The germline V gene has CDR1 ENHRY and CDR2 SYGVKD. V was shortened by 4 bases and J by 2 bases, with 8 bases between the two germline ends. CDR3 amino acids: CAISGGQNTEAFF. The DNA for the CDR3 is TGTGCCATCAGTGGAGGCCAAAACACTGAAGCTTTCTTT.

V gene TRBV4-2 combines with J gene TRBJ1-5, with 7 bases that match TRBD1. Trimming cost V 4 bases and J 6 bases; bases outside gene matches: 6. Looked up from germline, CDR1 is LGHNA and CDR2 is YNFKEQ. This CDR3 has 14 residues. The CDR3 protein is CASSLDRACQPQHF. CDR3 nucleotide sequence: TGTGCCAGCAGCCTAGACAGGGCATGTCAGCCCCAGCATTTT.